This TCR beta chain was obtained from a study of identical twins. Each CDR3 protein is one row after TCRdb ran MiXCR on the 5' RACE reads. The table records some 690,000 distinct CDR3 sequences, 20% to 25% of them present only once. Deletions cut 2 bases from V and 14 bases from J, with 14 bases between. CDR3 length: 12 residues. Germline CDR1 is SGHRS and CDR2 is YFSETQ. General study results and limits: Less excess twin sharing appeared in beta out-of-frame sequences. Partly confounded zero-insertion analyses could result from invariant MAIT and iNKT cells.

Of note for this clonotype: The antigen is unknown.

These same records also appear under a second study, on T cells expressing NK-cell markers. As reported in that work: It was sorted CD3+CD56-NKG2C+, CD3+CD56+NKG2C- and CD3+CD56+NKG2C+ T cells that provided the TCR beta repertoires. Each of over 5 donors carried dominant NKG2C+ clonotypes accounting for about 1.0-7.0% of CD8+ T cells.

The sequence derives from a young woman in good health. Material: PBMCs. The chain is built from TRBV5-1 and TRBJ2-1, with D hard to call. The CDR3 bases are TGCGCCAGCAGCTTCGCCGGGCCTCCGGAGTTCTTC. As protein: CASSFAGPPEFF.